This T cell receptor beta chain was found in a study of shared clonotypes between healthy human individuals. The study, taken as a whole, reports: Large sequencing depth failed to make sorted-subset sequencing complete, rarefaction showed. Non-shared clonotypes had lower generation probabilities than clonotypes shared by all four sorted-subset donors.

Turning to this clone: Its antigen is currently unknown.

Germline assignment: CDR1 SGDLS and CDR2 YYNGEE. The CDR3 totals 13 residues. The germline V and J ends were trimmed by 0 bases and 14 bases, with 12 bases remaining between them. Sorted subsets were amplified in replicate PCRs using around 200 ng DNA, 32,000 or so T cell genomes. The protocol was immunoSEQ multiplex PCR, while the TCRdb copy is restricted to in-frame clones and leaves out a portion. The data show some 2,400,000 clones, under 97% seen once. Into CD45RA+ naive and CD45RA-negative memory subsets, the CD4+ cells were split. The sample consisted of naive CD4+ T cells sorted from blood. Indicated subset: CD45RA+ positively selected. The chain uses TRBV9 and TRBJ1-6; D is possibly TRBD1 (5 bases). This receptor was obtained from a young man in good health. The CDR3 sequence: CASSVGGMGALHF. DNA for the CDR3: TGTGCCAGCAGCGTAGGTGGTATGGGGGCCCTCCACTTT.